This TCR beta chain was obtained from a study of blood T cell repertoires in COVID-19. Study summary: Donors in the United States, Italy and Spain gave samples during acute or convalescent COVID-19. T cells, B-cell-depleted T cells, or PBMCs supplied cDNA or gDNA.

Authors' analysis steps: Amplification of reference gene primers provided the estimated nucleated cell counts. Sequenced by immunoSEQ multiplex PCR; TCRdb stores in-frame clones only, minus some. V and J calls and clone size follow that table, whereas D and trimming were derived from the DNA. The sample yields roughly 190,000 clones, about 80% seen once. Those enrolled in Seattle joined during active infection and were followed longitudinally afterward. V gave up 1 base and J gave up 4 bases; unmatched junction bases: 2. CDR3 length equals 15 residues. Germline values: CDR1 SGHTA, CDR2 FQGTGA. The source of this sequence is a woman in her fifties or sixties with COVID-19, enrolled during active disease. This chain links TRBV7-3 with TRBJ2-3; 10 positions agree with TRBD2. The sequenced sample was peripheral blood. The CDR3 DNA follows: TGTGCCAGCAGCTTAAGTAGCGGGAGGCCAGATACGCAGTATTTT. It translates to CASSLSSGRPDTQYF.